There are many counts of the clone carrying this TCR beta chain. Its antigen is not identified. The CDR3 extends 3 residues past the end of the read, so its final part is completed from the germline J gene. Germline V gene data show CDR1 as LNHDA and CDR2 as SQIVND (reference sequence). The ends lost 3 bases at V and 3 bases at J; junction bases unmatched: 6. This CDR3 has 15 amino acids. The source of the sample is a study of T cell clonality in common variable immunodeficiency. Points from the study as a whole: CVID subjects had higher TCRbeta clonality than healthy controls, most marked in about a third.

TCRdb keeps only in-frame clones here, not all; method: immunoSEQ multiplex PCR. Listed for the sample are 30,000 to 40,000 clones, none seen a single time. The V gene is TRBV19, the J gene TRBJ1-2, with TRBD1 identical over 8 bases. Sequencing input: peripheral blood mononuclear cells. The TCR originated in a person aged 18 to 75 in good health. The CDR3 bases that were read are TGTGCCAGTAGTATCTGGGACAGGCCAGACTATGGC. Its translation is CASSIWDRPDYG. The entire CDR3 is CASSIWDRPDYGYTF.